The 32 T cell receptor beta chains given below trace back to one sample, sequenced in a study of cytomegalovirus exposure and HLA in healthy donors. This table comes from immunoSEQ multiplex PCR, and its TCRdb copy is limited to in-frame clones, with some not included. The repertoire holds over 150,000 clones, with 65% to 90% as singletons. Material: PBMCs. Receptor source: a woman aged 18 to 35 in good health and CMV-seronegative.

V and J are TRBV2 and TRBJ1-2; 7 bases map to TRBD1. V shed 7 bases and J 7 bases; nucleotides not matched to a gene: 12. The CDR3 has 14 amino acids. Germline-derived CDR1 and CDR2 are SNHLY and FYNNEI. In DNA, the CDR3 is TGTGCCAGCATAGGACAGGCTCAAGGCTCTGGCTACACCTTC. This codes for CASIGQAQGSGYTF.

The chain's CDR3 is CASSDRGRMNQPQHF. CDR3 in DNA: TGTGCCAGCAGTGACAGGGGAAGGATGAATCAGCCCCAGCATTTT. The V call is TRBV27, the J call TRBJ1-5, with 8 bases matching TRBD1. This CDR3 spans 15 amino acids. CDR1 and CDR2 (germline): MNHEY, SMNVEV (reference sequence). The V segment lost 5 bases and the J segment 4 bases; nucleotides outside the gene matches: 7.

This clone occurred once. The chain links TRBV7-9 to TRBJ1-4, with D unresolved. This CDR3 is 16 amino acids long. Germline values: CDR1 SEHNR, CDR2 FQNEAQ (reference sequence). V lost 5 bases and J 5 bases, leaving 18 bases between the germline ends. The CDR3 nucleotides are TGTGCCAGCAGCCGTCTCGAGGCGGGAGGAAATGAAAAACTGTTTTTT. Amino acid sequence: CASSRLEAGGNEKLFF. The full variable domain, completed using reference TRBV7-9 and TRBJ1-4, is DTGVSQNPRHKITKRGQNVTFRCDPISEHNRLYWYRQTLGQGPEFLTYFQNEAQLEKSRLLSDRFSAERPKGSFSTLEIQRTEQGDSAMYLCASSRLEAGGNEKLFFGSGTQLSVL.

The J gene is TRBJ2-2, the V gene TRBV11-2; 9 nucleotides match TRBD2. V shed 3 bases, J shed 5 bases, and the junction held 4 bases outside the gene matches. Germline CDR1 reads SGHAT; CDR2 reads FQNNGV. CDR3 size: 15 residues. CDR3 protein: CASSFSTSGTGELFF. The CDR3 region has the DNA TGTGCCAGCAGCTTCTCCACTAGCGGGACCGGGGAGCTGTTTTTT.

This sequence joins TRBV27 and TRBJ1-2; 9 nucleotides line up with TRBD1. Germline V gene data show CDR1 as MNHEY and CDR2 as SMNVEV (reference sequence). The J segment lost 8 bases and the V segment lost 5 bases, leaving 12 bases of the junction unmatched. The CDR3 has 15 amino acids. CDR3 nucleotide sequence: TGTGCCAGCAGTAACATACAGGGGGCAAGGGGCGGCTACACCTTC. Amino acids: CASSNIQGARGGYTF.

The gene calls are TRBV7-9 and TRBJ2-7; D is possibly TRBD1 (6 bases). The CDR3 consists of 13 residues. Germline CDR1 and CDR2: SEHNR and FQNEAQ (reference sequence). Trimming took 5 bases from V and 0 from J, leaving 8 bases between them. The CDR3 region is CASSGQSSYEQYF. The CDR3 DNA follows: TGTGCCAGCAGCGGACAGAGCTCCTACGAGCAGTACTTC.

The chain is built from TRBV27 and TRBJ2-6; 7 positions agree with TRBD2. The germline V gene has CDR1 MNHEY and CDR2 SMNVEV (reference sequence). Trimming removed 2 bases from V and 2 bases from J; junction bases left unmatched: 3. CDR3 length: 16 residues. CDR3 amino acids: CASSLRGLTGANVLTF. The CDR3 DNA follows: TGTGCCAGCAGTTTACGGGGACTAACTGGGGCCAACGTCCTGACTTTC.

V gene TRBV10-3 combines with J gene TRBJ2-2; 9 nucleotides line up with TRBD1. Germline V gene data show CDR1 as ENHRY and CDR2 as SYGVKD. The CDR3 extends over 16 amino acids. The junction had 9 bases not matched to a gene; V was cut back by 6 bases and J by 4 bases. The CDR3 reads CAISPRDRESTGELFF. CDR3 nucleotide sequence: TGTGCCATCAGCCCCAGGGACAGGGAGAGCACCGGGGAGCTGTTTTTT.

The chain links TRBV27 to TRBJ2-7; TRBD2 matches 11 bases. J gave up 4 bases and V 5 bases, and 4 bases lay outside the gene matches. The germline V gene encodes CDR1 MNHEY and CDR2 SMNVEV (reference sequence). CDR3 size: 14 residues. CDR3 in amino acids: CASSRGTSGYEQYF. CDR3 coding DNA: TGTGCCAGCAGTCGGGGGACTAGCGGTTACGAGCAGTACTTC.

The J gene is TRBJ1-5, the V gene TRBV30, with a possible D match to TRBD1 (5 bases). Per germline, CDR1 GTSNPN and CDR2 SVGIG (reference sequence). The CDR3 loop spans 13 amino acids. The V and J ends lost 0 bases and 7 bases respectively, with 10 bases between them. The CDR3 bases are TGTGCCTGGAGTGTACAAGGGGTCCAGCCCCAGCATTTT. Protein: CAWSVQGVQPQHF. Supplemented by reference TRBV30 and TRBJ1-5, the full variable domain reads SQTIHQWPATLVQPVGSPLSLECTVEGTSNPNLYWYRQAAGRGLQLLFYSVGIGQISSEVPQNLSASRPQDRQFILSSKKLLLSDSGFYLCAWSVQGVQPQHFGDGTRLSIL.

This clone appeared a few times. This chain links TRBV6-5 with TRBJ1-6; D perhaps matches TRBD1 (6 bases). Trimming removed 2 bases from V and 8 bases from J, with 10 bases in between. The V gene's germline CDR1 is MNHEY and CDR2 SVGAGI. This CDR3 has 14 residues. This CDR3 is CASSYRAGDSPLHF. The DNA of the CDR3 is TGTGCCAGCAGTTACCGGGCAGGGGATTCACCCCTCCACTTT.

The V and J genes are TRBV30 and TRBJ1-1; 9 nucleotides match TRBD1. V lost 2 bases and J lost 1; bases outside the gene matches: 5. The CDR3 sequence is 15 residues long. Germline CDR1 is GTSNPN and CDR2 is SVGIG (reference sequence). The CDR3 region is CAWSPGTGTNTEAFF. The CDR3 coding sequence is TGTGCCTGGAGTCCCGGGACAGGGACGAACACTGAAGCTTTCTTT.

CDR3 in amino acids: CASSASTGSYYEQYF. CDR3 nucleotides: TGTGCCAGCAGTGCCTCGACAGGGAGCTACTACGAGCAGTACTTC. The rearrangement uses TRBV27 and TRBJ2-7; the match to TRBD1 covers 7 bases. The CDR3 consists of 15 residues. Germline trimming cut 5 bases from V and 3 bases from J; bases unmatched to any gene: 10. From germline, CDR1 is MNHEY and CDR2 SMNVEV (reference sequence).

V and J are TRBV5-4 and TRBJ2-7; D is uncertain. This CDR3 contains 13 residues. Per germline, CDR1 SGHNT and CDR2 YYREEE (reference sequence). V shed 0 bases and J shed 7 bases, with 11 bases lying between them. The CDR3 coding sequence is TGTGCCAGCAGCTTGGGTGTGGGCGTGGAGCAGTACTTC. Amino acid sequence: CASSLGVGVEQYF.

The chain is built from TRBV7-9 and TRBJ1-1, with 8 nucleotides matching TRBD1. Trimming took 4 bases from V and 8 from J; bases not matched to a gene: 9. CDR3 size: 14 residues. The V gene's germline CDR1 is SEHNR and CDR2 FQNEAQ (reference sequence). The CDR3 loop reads CASSYSQGALEAFF. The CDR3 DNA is TGTGCCAGCAGCTATTCCCAGGGGGCCTTGGAAGCTTTCTTT. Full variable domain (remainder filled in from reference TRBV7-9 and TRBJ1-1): DTGVSQNPRHKITKRGQNVTFRCDPISEHNRLYWYRQTLGQGPEFLTYFQNEAQLEKSRLLSDRFSAERPKGSFSTLEIQRTEQGDSAMYLCASSYSQGALEAFFGQGTRLTVV.

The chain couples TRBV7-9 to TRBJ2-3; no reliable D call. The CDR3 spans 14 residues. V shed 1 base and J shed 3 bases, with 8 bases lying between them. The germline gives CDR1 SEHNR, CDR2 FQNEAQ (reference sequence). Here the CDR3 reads CASSLGTVTDTQYF. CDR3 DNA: TGTGCCAGCAGCTTAGGCACGGTGACAGATACGCAGTATTTT.

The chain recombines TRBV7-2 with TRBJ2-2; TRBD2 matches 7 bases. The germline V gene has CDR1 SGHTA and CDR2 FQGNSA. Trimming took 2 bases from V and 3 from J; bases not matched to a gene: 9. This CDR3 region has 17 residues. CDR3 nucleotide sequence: TGTGCCAGCAGCTTATATAAATTCGCGGGAGACACCGGGGAGCTGTTTTTT. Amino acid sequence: CASSLYKFAGDTGELFF.

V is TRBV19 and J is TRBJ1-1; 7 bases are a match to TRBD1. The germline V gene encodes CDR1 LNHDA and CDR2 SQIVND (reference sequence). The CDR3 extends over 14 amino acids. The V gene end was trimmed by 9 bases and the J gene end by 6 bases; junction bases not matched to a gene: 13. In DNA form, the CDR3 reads TGTGCCAGCCTTAGACAGGGAGGTGGGGCTGAAGCTTTCTTT. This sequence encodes CASLRQGGGAEAFF.

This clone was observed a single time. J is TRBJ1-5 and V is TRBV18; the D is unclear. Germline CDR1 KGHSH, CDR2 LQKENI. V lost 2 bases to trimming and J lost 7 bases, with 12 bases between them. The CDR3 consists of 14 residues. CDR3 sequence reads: CASSPTTKTQPQHF. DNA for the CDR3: TGTGCCAGCTCACCAACTACAAAGACCCAGCCCCAGCATTTT.

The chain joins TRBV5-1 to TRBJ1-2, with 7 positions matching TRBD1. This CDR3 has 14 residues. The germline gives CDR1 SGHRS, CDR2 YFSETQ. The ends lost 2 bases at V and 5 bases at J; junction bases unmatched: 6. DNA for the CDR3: TGCGCCAGCAGCTTCCAGGGGGAAGGATATGGCTACACCTTC. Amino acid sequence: CASSFQGEGYGYTF.

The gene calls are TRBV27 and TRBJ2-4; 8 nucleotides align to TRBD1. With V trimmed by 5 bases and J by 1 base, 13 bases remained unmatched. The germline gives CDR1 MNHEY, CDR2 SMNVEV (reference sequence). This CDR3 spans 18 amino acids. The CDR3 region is CASSGGTGGYFAKNIQYF. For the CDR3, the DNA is TGTGCCAGCAGTGGTGGGACAGGTGGCTACTTCGCCAAAAACATTCAGTACTTC.

In nucleotides, the CDR3 is TGTGCCAGCAATGGGGACTTTCAAATTCCGGCCCTCCACTTT. Translated: CASNGDFQIPALHF. V and J are TRBV2 and TRBJ1-6; D may be TRBD1 (5 bases). Germline V gene lookup returns CDR1 SNHLY and CDR2 FYNNEI. The V and J ends lost 7 bases and 14 bases respectively, with 21 bases between them. The CDR3 sequence is 14 residues long.

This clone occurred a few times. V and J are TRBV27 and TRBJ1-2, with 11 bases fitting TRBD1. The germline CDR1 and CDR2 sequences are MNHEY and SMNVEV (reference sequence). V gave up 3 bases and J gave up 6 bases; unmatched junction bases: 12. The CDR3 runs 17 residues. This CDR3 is CASSLRTQRTGGDGYTF. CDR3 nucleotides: TGTGCCAGCAGTTTGCGGACTCAAAGGACAGGGGGCGATGGCTACACCTTC.

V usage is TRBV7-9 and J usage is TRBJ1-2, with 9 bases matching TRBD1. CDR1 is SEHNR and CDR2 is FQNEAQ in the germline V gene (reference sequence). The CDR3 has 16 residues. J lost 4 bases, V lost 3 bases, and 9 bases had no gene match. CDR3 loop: CASSLGQGTRGYGYTF. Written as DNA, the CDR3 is TGTGCCAGCAGCTTGGGACAGGGTACCAGGGGCTATGGCTACACCTTC.

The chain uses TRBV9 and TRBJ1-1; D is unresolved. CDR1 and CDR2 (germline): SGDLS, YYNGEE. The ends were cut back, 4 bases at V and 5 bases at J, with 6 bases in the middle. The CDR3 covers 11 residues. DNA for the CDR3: TGTGCCAGCAGCCCTAGAACTGAAGCTTTCTTT. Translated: CASSPRTEAFF.

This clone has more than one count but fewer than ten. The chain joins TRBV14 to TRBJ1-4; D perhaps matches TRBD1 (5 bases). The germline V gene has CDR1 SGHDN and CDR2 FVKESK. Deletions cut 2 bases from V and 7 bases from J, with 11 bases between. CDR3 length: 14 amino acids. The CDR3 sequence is CASSQSYTGEKLFF. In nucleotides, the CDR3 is TGTGCCAGCAGCCAAAGTTATACAGGTGAAAAACTGTTTTTT.

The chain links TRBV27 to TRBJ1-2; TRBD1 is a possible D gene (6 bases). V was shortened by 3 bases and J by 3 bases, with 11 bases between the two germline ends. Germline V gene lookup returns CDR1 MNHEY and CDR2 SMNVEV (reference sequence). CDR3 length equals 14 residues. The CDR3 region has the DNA TGTGCCAGCAGTTTCAGGGGACGAGACTATGGCTACACCTTC. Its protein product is CASSFRGRDYGYTF.

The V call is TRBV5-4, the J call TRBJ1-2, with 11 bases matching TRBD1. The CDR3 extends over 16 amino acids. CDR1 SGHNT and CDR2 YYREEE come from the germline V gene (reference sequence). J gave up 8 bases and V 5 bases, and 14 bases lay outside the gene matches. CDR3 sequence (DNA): TGTGCCAGCAGGCGAACCGCTACCGGGACAGGGGGGGGCTACACCTTC. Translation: CASRRTATGTGGGYTF.

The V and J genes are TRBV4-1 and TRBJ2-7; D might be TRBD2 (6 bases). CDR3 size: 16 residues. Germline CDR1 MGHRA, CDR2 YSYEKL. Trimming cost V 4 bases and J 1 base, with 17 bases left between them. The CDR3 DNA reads TGCGCCAGCAGCCCTCAGACTAGGTCGGGATCCTACGAGCAGTACTTC. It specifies CASSPQTRSGSYEQYF.

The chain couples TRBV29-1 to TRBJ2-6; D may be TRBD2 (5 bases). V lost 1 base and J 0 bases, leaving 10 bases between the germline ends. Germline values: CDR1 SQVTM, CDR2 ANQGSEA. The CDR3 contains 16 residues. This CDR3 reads CSVEGRDTSGANVLTF. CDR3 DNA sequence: TGCAGCGTTGAAGGCCGGGATACCTCTGGGGCCAACGTCCTGACTTTC.

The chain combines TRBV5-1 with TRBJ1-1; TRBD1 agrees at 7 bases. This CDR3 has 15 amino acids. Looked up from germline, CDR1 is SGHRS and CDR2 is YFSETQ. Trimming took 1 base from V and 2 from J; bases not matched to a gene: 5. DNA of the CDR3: TGCGCCAGCAGCTTGATCGGGACAGACAACACTGAAGCTTTCTTT. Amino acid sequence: CASSLIGTDNTEAFF.

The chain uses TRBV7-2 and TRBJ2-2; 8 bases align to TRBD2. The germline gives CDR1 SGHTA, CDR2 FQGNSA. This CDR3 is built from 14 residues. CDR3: CAERETSNTGELFF. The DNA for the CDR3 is TGTGCGGAGCGGGAGACCTCGAACACCGGGGAGCTGTTTTTT.